This TCR beta chain was identified in a study of cytomegalovirus exposure and HLA in healthy donors. In the study overall: Some 85 million unique TCRs from HLA-typed donors were held in an early data release.

The study ran its PCR with 60 Vbeta and 13 Jbeta primers. Here immunoSEQ multiplex PCR was the method, and the copy in TCRdb shows in-frame clones only, minus some. The sample contains 150,000 or so clones, 70% to 80% of which appear only once. CDR1 is SQVTM and CDR2 is ANQGSEA in the germline V gene. Trimming shortened V by 4 bases and J by 6 bases, and 12 bases separated the two germline ends. The CDR3 contains 13 residues. General study findings and limits: A reported reduction in N-insertions relative to the 666-donor mean was seen in an Asian-associated ancestry cluster in a later analysis. Among TCR beta chains, those listed as cytomegalovirus-associated numbered more than 150. Specificity of a few CMV-associated chains for CMV antigens was verified in vitro.

This clone appeared a few times. Its cognate antigen is unknown. The receptor comes from a man aged 25-45 years in good health and CMV-seropositive. Sequencing used PBMCs. The chain uses TRBV29-1 and TRBJ2-2; D is perhaps TRBD2 (7 bases). This CDR3 is CSVVEGGSGELFF. Written as DNA, the CDR3 is TGCAGCGTTGTCGAGGGGGGGTCCGGGGAGCTGTTTTTT.